This T cell receptor beta chain was recorded in a study of quantifying T cell responses using KT2 cells. Across the study: cDNA was made from DNase-treated RNA using alpha and beta constant primers.

The sample is PBMC spiked with counted cells of clone KT2. Fixed numbers of PBMC received varying amounts of KT2 cells. Trimming removed 5 bases at V and 4 bases at J, with 9 bases between. This CDR3 is 13 amino acids long. Germline CDR1 is KGHDR and CDR2 is SFDVKD. An oligo carrying a UMI was ligated to the cDNA 3' end. An equimolar mix of RC1.1 and RC1.2 primed the beta chain across TRBC1 and TRBC2. MiXCR, run by TCRdb on the UMI-ligation and nested PCR reads, gives a single entry per CDR3 protein. The sample has tens of thousands of distinct CDR3 sequences, approximately 6.8% seen once. Study-level findings and limits: Very high KT2 spike-in numbers caused saturation in KT2 sequence detection. At about one KT2 cell per 100,000 PBMC, KT2 sequences were still detected.

This clonotype has ten or more counts. Its specificity is not known. This chain connects TRBV24-1 to TRBJ2-3, with D possibly TRBD2 on 6 matching bases. This TCR derives from a human donor. Sequencing was done on a sample of PBMCs spiked with cells of the T cell clone KT2. As DNA, the CDR3 is TGTGCCACCAGTGTCGGGGGATCAGATACGCAGTATTTT. Translation gives CATSVGGSDTQYF.